These 27 T cell receptor beta chains were sequenced from one sample in a study of patients and donors after allogeneic stem cell transplantation. MiXCR, applied by TCRdb to the RT-PCR reads, yields one record per CDR3 protein. Of some 230,000 distinct CDR3 sequences in the sample, 13% to 15% were seen once. Sequencing input: blood, either unsorted or a sorted T cell fraction (not recorded which). Every receptor here comes from a human donor who was either an allogeneic HSCT recipient or a stem cell or donor lymphocyte infusion donor (not recorded which). It is not recorded whose cells these are; they may come from a transplant donor.

The rearrangement uses TRBV20-1 and TRBJ2-7; D is perhaps TRBD1 or TRBD2 (6 bases each). The CDR3 sequence is 15 residues long. Germline CDR1 DFQATT, CDR2 SNEGSKA (reference sequence). The germline V and J ends were trimmed by 3 bases and 2 bases, with 17 bases remaining between them. The CDR3 region has the DNA TGCAGTGCTAGCTCGGCGGGACATTCCCCCTACGAGCAGTACTTC. It translates to CSASSAGHSPYEQYF.

The rearrangement links TRBV5-4 to TRBJ2-3; TRBD2 agrees at 7 bases. This CDR3 region has 15 residues. Trimming took 5 bases from V and 0 from J; bases not matched to a gene: 6. Germline lookup yields CDR1 SGHNT and CDR2 YYREEE (reference sequence). The CDR3 loop reads CASRDQRGSTDTQYF. CDR3 sequence (DNA): TGTGCCAGCAGAGACCAGCGGGGAAGCACAGATACGCAGTATTTT.

There are many counts of this clonotype. This chain connects TRBV4-2 to TRBJ2-3; the D is unclear. CDR1 LGHNA and CDR2 YNFKEQ come from the germline V gene. V lost 0 bases and J lost 1, with 11 bases in between. This CDR3 is built from 16 residues. DNA for the CDR3: TGTGCCAGCAGCCAAGAGGCCCCGCCTCGCACAGATACGCAGTATTTT. It translates to CASSQEAPPRTDTQYF.

By its share, this clonotype is medium-sized. CDR3 region: CASSLDSNGDEQFF. The CDR3 DNA reads TGCGCCAGCAGCTTGGACAGCAACGGCGATGAGCAGTTCTTC. The rearrangement uses TRBV5-1 and TRBJ2-1; no firm D call. V dropped 0 bases and J dropped 8 bases, with 12 bases sitting between them. Germline CDR1 reads SGHRS; CDR2 reads YFSETQ. The CDR3 runs to 14 residues.

In this sample, this clonotype turned up a few times. The rearrangement joins TRBV20-1 to TRBJ2-7; 7 bases align to TRBD1. CDR1 and CDR2 (germline): DFQATT, SNEGSKA (reference sequence). The length of the CDR3 is 14 residues. The trim removed 3 bases at V and 0 bases at J, leaving 5 bases unmatched. The CDR3 DNA reads TGCAGTGCTAGTTCGGGACAGAGCTCCTACGAGCAGTACTTC. Its translation is CSASSGQSSYEQYF.

In this sample, this clonotype turned up many times. This chain links TRBV7-3 with TRBJ1-1; D ambiguous. CDR1 and CDR2 from the germline V gene are SGHTA and FQGTGA. The CDR3 consists of 13 residues. The V gene lost 5 bases and the J gene lost 5 bases, with 12 bases spanning the gap. CDR3 bases: TGTGCCAGCAGCCCCGAGCCTGGGACTGAAGCTTTCTTT. Translating it yields CASSPEPGTEAFF.

The rearrangement joins TRBV6-1 to TRBJ2-5; D possibly corresponds to TRBD2 (6 bases). The V gene lost 7 bases and the J gene lost 2 bases, with 17 bases spanning the gap. CDR3 length: 15 residues. The V gene's germline CDR1 is MNHNS and CDR2 SASEGT. The CDR3 is CASTHRGTKQETQYF. The CDR3 nucleotides are TGTGCCAGCACCCACCGGGGGACCAAGCAAGAGACCCAGTACTTC.

This clonotype showed up many times. In DNA, the CDR3 is TGTGCCAGCAGCTTGGCCGGGGAGGGGTACACAGATACGCAGTATTTT. Encoded protein: CASSLAGEGYTDTQYF. V gene TRBV5-6 combines with J gene TRBJ2-3; 7 nucleotides match TRBD2. Trimming at V came to 0 bases and at J to 2 bases, leaving 6 bases not matched to a gene. The germline V gene has CDR1 SGHDT and CDR2 YYEEEE. This CDR3 region has 16 residues.

This chain links TRBV27 with TRBJ2-7, with D possibly matching TRBD1 (6 bases). V was pared by 2 bases and J by 3 bases, with 11 bases between. Germline lookup yields CDR1 MNHEY and CDR2 SMNVEV (reference sequence). The CDR3 has 14 residues. The DNA of the CDR3 is TGTGCCAGCAGTTTAAGCCAGGGGATCTACGAGCAGTACTTC. This gives the protein CASSLSQGIYEQYF.

This chain links TRBV10-3 with TRBJ2-2, with TRBD1 as a possible D gene (7 bases). The CDR3 has 14 residues. The V end was cut by 8 bases, the J end by 5 bases, with 15 bases between. In germline, CDR1 is ENHRY, CDR2 SYGVKD. CDR3 in amino acids: CAIGRGVGTGELFF. CDR3 DNA sequence: TGTGCCATCGGCAGGGGGGTGGGGACCGGGGAGCTGTTTTTT.

This clonotype was observed a handful of times. This chain uses TRBV15 with TRBJ2-1; D remains ambiguous. This CDR3 is built from 12 residues. Germline-derived CDR1 and CDR2 are LNHNV and YYDKDF (reference sequence). The V and J ends lost 2 bases and 13 bases respectively, with 12 bases between them. The CDR3 is CATSRRANQQFF. The CDR3 DNA sequence: TGTGCCACCAGCAGAAGGGCCAACCAACAGTTCTTC.

This chain links TRBV7-9 with TRBJ1-5, with D possibly matching TRBD1 (6 bases). The germline gives CDR1 SEHNR, CDR2 FQNEAQ (reference sequence). V was pared by 0 bases and J by 5 bases, with 11 bases between. This CDR3 has 15 residues. CDR3 amino acids: CASSLAGRGDQPQHF. The CDR3 region has the DNA TGTGCCAGCAGCTTAGCAGGCAGGGGAGATCAGCCCCAGCATTTT.

This clonotype was found many times. This chain joins TRBV6-1 and TRBJ1-2; 7 positions agree with TRBD1. Trimming removed 5 bases from V and 4 bases from J; junction bases left unmatched: 10. This CDR3 region has 15 residues. Germline CDR1 is MNHNS and CDR2 is SASEGT. The CDR3: CASSPGTEPGYGYTF. CDR3 DNA: TGTGCCAGCAGTCCAGGGACAGAGCCTGGCTATGGCTACACCTTC.

This clonotype was counted ten times or more. The CDR3: CATIPDRVGGSTEAFF. The CDR3 DNA follows: TGTGCCACTATCCCGGACAGGGTGGGGGGGAGCACTGAAGCTTTCTTT. The chain links TRBV10-3 to TRBJ1-1; TRBD1 matches at 8 bases. With 10 bases clipped from V and 4 bases from J, the junction kept 17 bases outside the gene matches. Germline assignment: CDR1 ENHRY and CDR2 SYGVKD. The CDR3 totals 16 residues.

This clonotype appeared a few times. V usage is TRBV7-3 and J usage is TRBJ2-3; 13 nucleotides line up with TRBD2. The germline gives CDR1 SGHTA, CDR2 FQGTGA. The CDR3 runs 15 residues. Trimming removed 5 bases from V and 8 bases from J; junction bases left unmatched: 7. CDR3 DNA: TGTGCCAGCAGCCAGGGACTAGCGGGGCAGGGTACGCAGTATTTT. Amino acids: CASSQGLAGQGTQYF.

In this sample, this clonotype turned up many times. The chain has TRBV20-1 and TRBJ2-3, with D perhaps TRBD1 (7 bases). The V and J ends lost 7 bases and 2 bases respectively, with 16 bases between them. The germline CDR1 and CDR2 sequences are DFQATT and SNEGSKA (reference sequence). The CDR3 extends over 14 amino acids. CDR3: CSVQGGSATDTQYF. The CDR3 DNA follows: TGCAGTGTGCAGGGGGGATCAGCCACAGATACGCAGTATTTT.

This clonotype occurred a few times. The V and J genes are TRBV4-3 and TRBJ2-2; 11 bases are a match to TRBD2. The germline V gene encodes CDR1 LGHNA and CDR2 YSLEER. CDR3 length equals 20 residues. J lost 0 bases, V lost 3 bases, and 12 bases had no gene match. CDR3 nucleotide sequence: TGCGCCAGCAGCCAGTCTAGCGGGGGGCCCGCTATACCGAACACCGGGGAGCTGTTTTTT. Protein product: CASSQSSGGPAIPNTGELFF.

This chain connects TRBV5-4 to TRBJ2-3, with a tentative D call TRBD2 (6 bases). This CDR3 contains 14 residues. V was clipped by 4 bases and J by 6 bases, with 15 bases between them. CDR1 and CDR2 from the germline V gene are SGHNT and YYREEE (reference sequence). The CDR3 sequence is CASSDWERADTQYF. The CDR3, as DNA: TGTGCCAGCAGCGATTGGGAGCGGGCCGATACGCAGTATTTT.

The table lists this clonotype with a few counts. The V gene is TRBV6-1, the J gene TRBJ1-2; D might be TRBD1 (5 bases). The CDR3 has 16 residues. The germline CDR1 and CDR2 sequences are MNHNS and SASEGT. Trimming took 4 bases from V and 2 from J, leaving 17 bases between them. As DNA, the CDR3 is TGTGCCAGCAGTGTTCGCAGGGAAGGCTACAACTATGGCTACACCTTC. The encoded protein is CASSVRREGYNYGYTF.

This clonotype was detected only a few times. This sequence joins TRBV24-1 and TRBJ2-2, with 11 bases matching TRBD2. The germline CDR1 and CDR2 sequences are KGHDR and SFDVKD. This CDR3 comprises 15 residues. V trimming: 9 bases; J trimming: 7 bases; junction bases outside the gene matches: 9. The CDR3 region has the DNA TGTGCCACCGGAATAGCGGGAGGGCCAGGCGGGGAGCTGTTTTTT. It translates to CATGIAGGPGGELFF.

There are a few counts of this clonotype. This chain links TRBV20-1 with TRBJ1-5; the D gene is possibly TRBD1 (5 bases). CDR1 and CDR2 (germline): DFQATT, SNEGSKA (reference sequence). There are 15 residues in the CDR3. Trimming stripped 4 bases from V and 2 bases from J, with 15 bases between. Here the CDR3 DNA reads TGCAGTGCTACCCTGTATGGGGGTGGCAATCAGCCCCAGCATTTT. Translation gives CSATLYGGGNQPQHF.

This clonotype was seen at least ten times. V gene TRBV29-1 combines with J gene TRBJ2-3; 10 bases are a match to TRBD2. V lost 4 bases and J lost 0; bases outside the gene matches: 7. The CDR3 consists of 16 residues. Germline V gives CDR1 SQVTM, CDR2 ANQGSEA. CDR3 sequence: CSVVRLAGASTDTQYF. The CDR3, as DNA: TGCAGCGTTGTCCGGCTAGCGGGGGCTAGCACAGATACGCAGTATTTT.

This clonotype was counted only a few times. The gene calls are TRBV7-8 and TRBJ2-3; 8 nucleotides match TRBD2. With 5 bases clipped from V and 3 bases from J, the junction kept 7 bases outside the gene matches. From germline, CDR1 is SGHVS and CDR2 FQNEAQ. The CDR3 is 15 amino acids. The CDR3 loop reads CASSQAGATTDTQYF. The DNA for the CDR3 is TGTGCCAGCAGCCAAGCGGGGGCAACGACAGATACGCAGTATTTT.

This chain uses TRBV11-2 with TRBJ2-1; possibly TRBD2 for D (7 bases). The V gene lost 5 bases and the J gene lost 10 bases, with 24 bases spanning the gap. Germline V lookup: CDR1 SGHAT, CDR2 FQNNGV. The CDR3 extends over 16 amino acids. The CDR3 DNA follows: TGTGCCAGCAGCCCCCTAGGGGGGGCAGGGTACGGGGAGCAGTTCTTC. Encoded protein: CASSPLGGAGYGEQFF.

This clonotype turned up a few times. V usage is TRBV30 and J usage is TRBJ1-3; D not resolved. The V end was cut by 7 bases, the J end by 9 bases, with 13 bases between. Germline V CDR1 and CDR2: GTSNPN, SVGIG (reference sequence). This CDR3 is 11 amino acids long. As DNA, the CDR3 is TGTGCCTCCGGAGGGTTCGGCACCATATATTTT. It is translated as CASGGFGTIYF.

J is TRBJ2-2 and V is TRBV6-2 or TRBV6-3; no clear D gene. The CDR3 is made up of 14 amino acids. Germline loops: CDR1 MNHEY, CDR2 SVGEGT. Trimming shortened V by 8 bases and J by 7 bases, and 17 bases separated the two germline ends. Here the CDR3 DNA reads TGTGCCAGCGCGAGTAGAAGAGAGATCGGGGAGCTGTTTTTT. This gives the protein CASASRREIGELFF.

This clonotype came up a few times. This rearrangement joins TRBV6-1 to TRBJ1-6; D perhaps matches TRBD1 (6 bases). V was cut by 4 bases and J by 8 bases, with 12 bases left in between. This CDR3 has 14 amino acids. Germline V gene sequence: CDR1 MNHNS, CDR2 SASEGT. CDR3 sequence reads: CASSGRGGDSPLHF. CDR3 DNA: TGTGCCAGCAGTGGGAGAGGGGGTGATTCACCCCTCCACTTT.